The 7 T cell receptor beta chains below come from one sample, sequenced in a study of early T cells in non-severe SARS-CoV-2 infection. Each CDR3 protein gets one entry after TCRdb re-called the 5' RACE reads with MiXCR. The sample includes tens of thousands of distinct CDR3 sequences, 11% of them seen just once. Specimen: whole blood. The receptors here all came from an adult who was a healthcare worker with PCR-confirmed SARS-CoV-2 infection or an uninfected control (not recorded which).

This clonotype turned up a few times. V is TRBV11-2 and J is TRBJ2-3, with D unclear. This CDR3 region has 17 residues. Trimming cost V 1 base and J 0 bases, with 14 bases left between them. Germline CDR1 SGHAT, CDR2 FQNNGV. The CDR3 here is CASSLGAGWGSTDTQYF. CDR3 nucleotides: TGTGCCAGCAGCTTAGGTGCCGGATGGGGTAGCACAGATACGCAGTATTTT.

In its sample, this clonotype was seen many times. The V call is TRBV30, the J call TRBJ1-1, with no clear D. This CDR3 comprises 11 residues. Between the trimmed V and J ends, which lost 5 bases and 7 bases, there was a span of 11 bases. Germline CDR1 is GTSNPN and CDR2 is SVGIG (reference sequence). CDR3 sequence reads: CAWAPNFEAFF. In DNA form, the CDR3 reads TGTGCCTGGGCCCCGAATTTTGAAGCTTTCTTT.

This rearrangement joins TRBV12-3 or TRBV12-4 to TRBJ2-2; the match to TRBD2 covers 13 bases. The CDR3 contains 15 residues. Losses at the gene ends were 4 bases for V and 9 bases for J; bases not matched to a gene: 5. In DNA, the CDR3 is TGTGCCAGCAGTTCAAAGACTAGCGGGGGGTGGGAGCTGTTTTTT. Its protein is CASSSKTSGGWELFF.

This clonotype occurred many times. The chain has TRBV5-1 and TRBJ2-7, with D unresolved. Between the trimmed V and J ends, which lost 1 base and 5 bases, there was a span of 13 bases. Germline V gives CDR1 SGHRS, CDR2 YFSETQ. This CDR3 has 14 amino acids. The CDR3 sequence is CASSLSWGRDEQYF. CDR3 nucleotide sequence: TGCGCCAGCAGCTTGAGTTGGGGTAGGGACGAGCAGTACTTC.

The rearrangement uses TRBV7-3 and TRBJ2-5; TRBD2 agrees at 12 bases. CDR1 SGHTA and CDR2 FQGTGA come from the germline V gene. V was clipped by 2 bases and J by 4 bases; unmatched bases: 2. The CDR3 spans 15 residues. Here the CDR3 reads CASSLGLAGRETQYF. In nucleotides, the CDR3 is TGTGCCAGCAGCTTAGGACTAGCGGGGCGAGAGACCCAGTACTTC.

CDR3 sequence (DNA): TGCAGCGTGCCGACTAGCGGGGCTTACAATGAGCAGTTCTTC. This encodes CSVPTSGAYNEQFF. The gene calls are TRBV29-1 and TRBJ2-1; 11 nucleotides align to TRBD2. This CDR3 is built from 14 residues. CDR1 SQVTM and CDR2 ANQGSEA come from the germline V gene. The V segment lost 6 bases and the J segment 4 bases; nucleotides outside the gene matches: 5.

This clonotype was recorded a few times. J is TRBJ2-2 and V is TRBV5-1, with D uncertain. The CDR3 spans 11 residues. Germline loops: CDR1 SGHRS, CDR2 YFSETQ. V was cut by 6 bases and J by 6 bases, with 6 bases left in between. CDR3 in amino acids: CASNNAGELFF. CDR3 nucleotide sequence: TGCGCCAGCAACAACGCCGGGGAGCTGTTTTTT.